These 2 T cell receptor beta chains were all obtained from the same sample, sequenced in a study of a mutant IDH1 vaccine in newly diagnosed glioma. Described time point: baseline, week 1 (first vaccination visit). Treatment specified: pre-vaccination baseline after standard-of-care therapy. Profiled with immunoSEQ multiplex PCR; TCRdb holds only in-frame clones, not every one. Here the sample spans around 67,000 clones, more than 70% being singletons. Material: peripheral blood mononuclear cells (PBMCs), obtained from a glioma patient treated with radiotherapy, temozolomide or both. The receptors here all came from a woman younger than 30 with glioma. Some clones in this sample may be carry-over from other donors' samples.

V and J are TRBV10-1 and TRBJ1-1; tentative D call: TRBD1 (6 bases). This CDR3 has 14 residues. Per germline, CDR1 WNHNN and CDR2 SYGVQD (reference sequence). Trimming shortened V by 7 bases and J by 1 base, and 13 bases separated the two germline ends. In DNA, the CDR3 is TGCGCCAGCACAAAGGACAGCCCGAACACTGAAGCTTTCTTT. Translation gives CASTKDSPNTEAFF.

The chain links TRBV5-1 to TRBJ1-1; D possibly corresponds to TRBD1 (6 bases). With 0 bases removed from V and 3 bases from J, the gap between germline ends came to 15 bases. Germline-derived CDR1 and CDR2 are SGHRS and YFSETQ. The CDR3 has 16 residues. The CDR3 spells CASSLVGGRGYTEAFF. The CDR3 coding sequence is TGCGCCAGCAGCTTGGTGGGGGGGCGCGGGTACACTGAAGCTTTCTTT.